This T cell receptor beta chain appears in the sequencing data of a study of blood T cell repertoires in COVID-19. Study background: The study drew acute and convalescent COVID-19 samples from the United States, Italy and Spain.

Assay used: immunoSEQ multiplex PCR; TCRdb lists only in-frame clones, some missing. The sample contains fewer than 300,000 clones, less than 90% of which appear only once. This clone showed up just once. Germline CDR1 and CDR2: SNHLY and FYNNEI. This CDR3 comprises 14 residues. Trimming removed 5 bases from V and 7 bases from J; junction bases left unmatched: 3. V usage is TRBV2 and J usage is TRBJ2-1, with 12 bases that match TRBD2. Sequenced input: peripheral blood. The receptor's source is a human donor in a cohort sampled during active COVID-19. For the CDR3, the DNA is TGTGCCAGCAGTCCCGGACTAGCGGGGAATGAGCAGTTCTTC. Its translation is CASSPGLAGNEQFF.